This T cell receptor (beta chain) stems from a study of control samples from healthy donors and cancer patients. TCRdb keeps only in-frame clones here, not all; method: immunoSEQ multiplex PCR. This sample carries 50,000 or so clones, approximately 94% of them seen once, and the ten largest clones take roughly 1.1%. The CDR3 runs to 12 residues. From germline, CDR1 is SEHNR and CDR2 FQNEAQ (reference sequence). Trimming stripped 3 bases from V and 11 bases from J, with 13 bases between. This clone showed up just once. This sequence was found in a woman between 18 and 29 years old in good health. J is TRBJ1-1 and V is TRBV7-9, with D hard to call. The sample consisted of blood. CDR3 nucleotides: TGTGCCAGCAGCTTCGAACTCGCGGGGGCTTTCTTT. Its protein is CASSFELAGAFF.